This T cell receptor (beta chain) was identified during a study of blood T cell repertoires in COVID-19. Study-level information: Whether acute or convalescent, the COVID-19 samples came from the United States, Italy and Spain.

Sequencing was performed with immunoSEQ multiplex PCR; in TCRdb, only in-frame clones are kept and a portion is missing. The data contain approximately 290,000 clones, approximately 90% of them seen just once; the ten biggest clones take up 0.75% to 0.9%. This CDR3 contains 17 residues. V gave up 0 bases and J gave up 1 base, with 12 bases separating them. Germline assignment: CDR1 KGHSH and CDR2 LQKENI. V usage is TRBV18 and J usage is TRBJ2-2, with D tentatively TRBD2 (6 bases). Sequenced sample: peripheral blood. The receptor was isolated from a young man with acute or convalescent COVID-19. CDR3 bases: TGTGCCAGCTCACCACCGTCACTAGCCTTGAACACCGGGGAGCTGTTTTTT. It specifies CASSPPSLALNTGELFF.